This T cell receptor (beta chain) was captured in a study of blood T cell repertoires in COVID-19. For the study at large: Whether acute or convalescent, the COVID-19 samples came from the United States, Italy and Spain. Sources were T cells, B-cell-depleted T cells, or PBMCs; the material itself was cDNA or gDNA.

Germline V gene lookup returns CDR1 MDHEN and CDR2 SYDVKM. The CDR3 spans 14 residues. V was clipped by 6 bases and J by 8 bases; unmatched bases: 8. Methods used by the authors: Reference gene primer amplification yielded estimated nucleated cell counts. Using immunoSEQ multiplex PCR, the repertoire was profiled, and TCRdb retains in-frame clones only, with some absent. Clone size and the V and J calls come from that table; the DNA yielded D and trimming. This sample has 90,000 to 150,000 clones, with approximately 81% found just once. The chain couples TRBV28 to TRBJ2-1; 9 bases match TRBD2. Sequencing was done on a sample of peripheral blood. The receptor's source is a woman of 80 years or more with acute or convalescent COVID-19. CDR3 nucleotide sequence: TGTGCCAGCAGGATTAGCGGGAGAAGGTATGAGCAGTTCTTC. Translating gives CASRISGRRYEQFF.